The clone carrying this T cell receptor beta chain was picked up a small number of times. The sample is drawn from a study of blood T cell repertoires in COVID-19. Study-level background: Acute-phase and convalescent COVID-19 samples originated in the United States, Italy and Spain.

Produced via immunoSEQ multiplex PCR; TCRdb's table is partial and in-frame only. This table holds over 200,000 clones, about 83% found once. Sequenced: peripheral blood. The clonotype comes from a woman in her 30s with COVID-19, enrolled during active disease.

The CDR3 region is CASSTTGAHAYEQYF. The CDR3 DNA reads as TGTGCCAGCAGTACAACAGGGGCCCACGCCTACGAGCAGTACTTC. The V and J genes are TRBV6-5 and TRBJ2-7; TRBD1 aligns across 7 bases. The V and J ends lost 5 bases and 2 bases, in that order; junction bases with no gene match: 9. In germline, CDR1 is MNHEY, CDR2 SVGAGI. The length of the CDR3 is 15 residues.